Sequencing of this TCR beta chain was carried out in a study of cytomegalovirus exposure and HLA in healthy donors. This CDR3 is 15 amino acids long. Germline loops: CDR1 SGDLS, CDR2 YYNGEE. V shed 3 bases and J 2 bases; nucleotides not matched to a gene: 7. Regarding the study as a whole: A previous analysis found most TCR beta V segments productive roughly 90% or roughly 30% of the time.

Details on this clone: Its antigen is not identified.

13 Jbeta primers and 60 Vbeta primers were used for the PCR. The table came from immunoSEQ multiplex PCR; TCRdb's copy has only in-frame clones and leaves some out. The repertoire holds 95,000 to 100,000 clones, with 75% to 90% as singletons. The sequencing sample was made of PBMCs. The rearrangement uses TRBV9 and TRBJ2-7; 8 positions agree with TRBD1. The TCR sequence derives from a man aged 30 to 39 in good health and CMV-seronegative. The CDR3 protein is CASSARQGSTYEQYF. The CDR3 DNA reads as TGTGCCAGCAGCGCAAGACAGGGGTCGACCTACGAGCAGTACTTC.